The sequence of this T cell receptor beta chain was determined in a study of T cell repertoires in ileal Crohn's disease. TCRdb's table, derived via immunoSEQ multiplex PCR, lists solely in-frame clones and lacks some. The data show under 9,000 clones, 80% to 90% seen once. Trimming shortened V by 7 bases and J by 4 bases, and 10 bases separated the two germline ends. Germline V gives CDR1 SNHLY, CDR2 FYNNEI. The CDR3 extends over 12 amino acids. Material: ileal tissue. This chain joins TRBV2 and TRBJ1-1; maybe TRBD1 (6 bases). The TCR comes from an adult with Crohn's disease. CDR3 residues: CASKGHSTEAFF. CDR3 in DNA: TGTGCCAGCAAGGGACACTCCACTGAAGCTTTCTTT.